Sequencing of this T cell receptor beta chain was carried out in a study of blood T cell repertoires in COVID-19. The CDR3 is made up of 13 amino acids. Germline values: CDR1 SGHRS, CDR2 YFSETQ. Trimming removed 1 base from V and 3 bases from J, with 7 bases in between. Repertoires were generated with immunoSEQ multiplex PCR, while TCRdb's copy carries only in-frame clones and drops some. The repertoire holds 250,000 or so clones, 84% seen once, with 2% to 2.5% in the top ten. The genes are TRBV5-1 and TRBJ1-1; D possibly corresponds to TRBD1 (6 bases). What was sequenced was peripheral blood. This TCR derives from a man aged 35-49 years who had recovered from COVID-19. CDR3 sequence (DNA): TGCGCCAGCAGCTTGAAGGGGGACACTGAAGCTTTCTTT. Amino acids: CASSLKGDTEAFF.